Listed below are T cell receptor beta chains from one sample, sequenced in a study of T cells in localized non-small cell lung cancer. Generated by immunoSEQ multiplex PCR, the TCRdb table keeps only in-frame clones and is missing some. The sample comprises more than 15,000 clones, around 91% of which are singletons, and 27% rests with the top ten. The sequenced sample was peripheral blood, obtained before any cancer treatment. The receptor source for this set is an older female donor with stage III squamous cell lung carcinoma. Both conserved end residues are part of each CDR3. D genes are given only for firm matches. Part of the rows lack a size; the others show once, few, many or a class for expanded clones.

V gene	D gene	J gene	clone size	CDR3 protein	CDR3 DNA
TRBV18	TRBD2	TRBJ2-2	once	CASSQTTSDTGELFF	TGTGCCAGCTCACAAACTACTAGCGACACCGGGGAGCTGTTTTTT
TRBV28	-	TRBJ2-1	-	CASSLAMGGQLSSYNEQFF	TGTGCCAGCAGTTTGGCCATGGGGGGACAGCTAAGCTCCTACAATGAGCAGTTCTTC
TRBV2	-	TRBJ2-7	-	CASSEALFVQIGSSYEQYF	TGTGCCAGCAGTGAAGCGCTTTTTGTTCAAATTGGGAGCTCCTACGAGCAGTACTTC
TRBV11-3	-	TRBJ2-1	medium-sized	CASSLTGGSLNEQFF	TGTGCCAGCAGCTTGACAGGCGGGAGTCTCAATGAGCAGTTCTTC
TRBV6-1	-	TRBJ1-5	once	CASRDSGHPAGPQHF	TGTGCCAGCAGGGATTCGGGACACCCGGCGGGGCCCCAGCATTTT
TRBV29-1	-	TRBJ1-3	-	CSVADPYGGNTIYF	TGCAGCGTTGCGGACCCCTATGGCGGAAACACCATATATTTT
TRBV9	-	TRBJ1-3	-	CASSAWVDSGNTIYF	TGTGCCAGCAGCGCATGGGTCGACTCTGGAAACACCATATATTTT
TRBV7-8	-	TRBJ2-7	once	CASRAEGSYHYEQYF	TGTGCCAGCAGGGCAGAGGGGTCATATCACTACGAGCAGTACTTC
TRBV28	TRBD1	TRBJ1-5	-	CATIRQGKGNSNQPQHF	TGTGCCACAATCCGACAGGGAAAGGGCAATAGCAATCAGCCCCAGCATTTT
TRBV27	-	TRBJ1-6	-	CASSLSSGAFNSPLHF	TGTGCCAGCAGTTTAAGTTCGGGCGCCTTTAATTCACCCCTCCACTTT
TRBV15	-	TRBJ2-1	few	CATSSNRGEQFF	TGTGCCACCAGCAGTAACCGAGGGGAGCAGTTCTTC
TRBV6-6	TRBD2	TRBJ2-5	-	CASSQPGTSGRETQYF	TGTGCCAGCAGTCAGCCCGGGACTAGCGGGAGAGAGACCCAGTACTTC
TRBV7-9	-	TRBJ1-4	-	CASSLDQGRNEKLFF	TGTGCCAGCAGCTTAGATCAGGGTAGGAATGAAAAACTGTTTTTT
TRBV6-1	-	TRBJ1-2	-	CASEGDVFYGYTF	TGTGCCAGCGAAGGGGACGTCTTCTATGGCTACACCTTC
TRBV19	-	TRBJ1-5	-	CASRGGRGSDQPQHF	TGTGCCAGTAGAGGGGGTAGGGGGTCGGATCAGCCCCAGCATTTT
TRBV11-2	-	TRBJ2-7	-	CASSRDRSSYEQYF	TGTGCCAGCAGTCGTGACAGGAGCTCCTACGAGCAGTACTTC
TRBV28	-	TRBJ2-3	-	CASSDPTGLTDTQYF	TGTGCCAGCAGTGATCCGACGGGCCTCACAGATACGCAGTATTTT
TRBV27	TRBD2	TRBJ2-5	-	CASRRIAGKETQYF	TGTGCCAGCAGGCGTATAGCGGGAAAAGAGACCCAGTACTTC
TRBV5-3	-	TRBJ2-3	-	CARSAGTSTDTQYF	TGTGCCAGAAGCGCCGGGACTAGCACAGATACGCAGTATTTT
TRBV4-2	TRBD2	TRBJ2-3	-	CASSQDKASGTTSTDTQYF	TGTGCCAGCAGCCAAGATAAGGCTAGCGGGACTACTAGCACAGATACGCAGTATTTT
TRBV5-8	TRBD1	TRBJ2-7	-	CASGRDRGFDEQYF	TGTGCCAGCGGGCGGGACAGGGGATTCGACGAGCAGTACTTC
TRBV5-6	TRBD1	TRBJ2-7	-	CASSLPDRGNHEQYF	TGTGCCAGCAGCTTGCCGGACAGGGGTAACCACGAGCAGTACTTC
TRBV5-1	TRBD1	TRBJ2-4	-	CASSLEQGSNIQYF	TGCGCCAGCAGCTTAGAACAGGGGTCAAACATTCAGTACTTC
TRBV5-1	-	TRBJ2-1	-	CASRHGNNEQFF	TGCGCCAGCAGGCACGGAAACAATGAGCAGTTCTTC
TRBV7-2	-	TRBJ2-5	-	CASSRKGTSQETQYF	TGTGCCAGCAGCAGAAAGGGGACATCACAAGAGACCCAGTACTTC
TRBV7-2	TRBD1	TRBJ2-3	-	CASIPQGQGADTQYF	TGTGCCAGCATACCCCAGGGACAGGGGGCAGATACGCAGTATTTT
TRBV27	TRBD1	TRBJ2-7	-	CASSGGDRGLFEQYF	TGTGCCAGCAGTGGGGGGGACAGGGGGTTGTTCGAGCAGTACTTC
TRBV5-4	TRBD1	TRBJ1-2	-	CASRRQGGIYGYTF	TGTGCCAGCAGACGACAGGGTGGGATCTATGGCTACACCTTC
TRBV2	TRBD1	TRBJ1-6	-	CASRGSDRVNSPLHF	TGTGCCAGCAGGGGGTCGGACAGGGTGAATTCACCCCTCCACTTT
TRBV30	-	TRBJ1-2	-	CAWSPYGVVGYTF	TGTGCCTGGAGCCCTTACGGGGTAGTTGGCTACACCTTC
TRBV18	-	TRBJ2-2	-	CASSTQDTGELFF	TGTGCCAGCTCAACTCAGGACACCGGGGAGCTGTTTTTT